Presented here are 32 T cell receptor beta chains from one specimen sequenced in a study of blood T cell repertoires in COVID-19 (dated by TCRdb to the early 2020s). The library relied on the immunoSEQ multiplex PCR assay. TCRdb took this table from immuneACCESS and kept in-frame rearrangements with V and J called. Such tables lack part of the clones; where checked against another copy, unresolved V genes explain under half of the gap, and the rest is unexplained. This sample has about 250,000 clones in its table, and 85% to 90% of those were observed once. Of the sample, 0.99% is held by the ten largest clones. Sequencing was performed on peripheral blood. All receptors derive from a woman aged 40 to 50 who had recovered from COVID-19.

The V gene is TRBV4-3, the J gene TRBJ1-6; 7 bases agree with TRBD1. Germline-derived CDR1 and CDR2 are LGHNA and YSLEER. The V segment lost 7 bases and the J segment 7 bases; nucleotides outside the gene matches: 10. The CDR3 contains 15 residues. CDR3 region: CASIDDREWNSPLHF. As DNA, the CDR3 is TGCGCCAGCATCGATGACAGGGAGTGGAATTCACCCCTCCACTTT.

This chain links TRBV25-1 with TRBJ2-2; D uncertain. Trimming pared 1 base from V and 3 bases from J, leaving 6 bases between. The CDR3 consists of 14 residues. Per the germline V gene, CDR1 is MGHDK and CDR2 is SYGVNS. DNA for the CDR3: TGTGCCAGCAGTGAATCGGGTCACACCGGGGAGCTGTTTTTT. It is translated as CASSESGHTGELFF.

The rearrangement joins TRBV11-3 to TRBJ2-1, with D possibly TRBD2 on 6 matching bases. V gave up 6 bases and J gave up 7 bases, with 16 bases separating them. This CDR3 spans 14 amino acids. Germline values: CDR1 SGHNT, CDR2 YENEEA. For the CDR3, the DNA is TGTGCCAGCAGTCCGGGGGAGGCGGGGAATGAGCAGTTCTTC. It codes for CASSPGEAGNEQFF.

The chain is built from TRBV21-1 and TRBJ2-7; the table's D call, TRBD1, was not checked against the DNA. TRBV21-1 corresponds to a pseudogene. The CDR3 length is 15 residues. CDR3 protein: CASSKDVGQGYEQYF. CDR3 sequence (DNA): TGTGCCAGCAGCAAAGATGTTGGGCAGGGCTACGAGCAGTACTTC.

The V call is TRBV2, the J call TRBJ1-2, with 8 nucleotides matching TRBD1. V trimming: 6 bases; J trimming: 6 bases; junction bases outside the gene matches: 9. This CDR3 comprises 14 residues. Germline CDR1 is SNHLY and CDR2 is FYNNEI. Here the CDR3 reads CASRHPDRGHGYTF. CDR3 coding DNA: TGTGCCAGCAGGCATCCCGACAGGGGTCATGGCTACACCTTC.

J is TRBJ2-3 and V is TRBV3-1 (or the pseudogene TRBV3-2); 8 bases fit TRBD2. CDR3 length equals 17 residues. The germline V gene has CDR1 LGHDT and CDR2 YNNKEL (reference sequence). V was pared by 0 bases and J by 2 bases, with 7 bases of the junction left unmatched. The CDR3 DNA is TGTGCCAGCAGCCAAGATTGGCGGGAGGCATACACAGATACGCAGTATTTT. This encodes CASSQDWREAYTDTQYF.

This chain links TRBV23-1 with TRBJ2-1, with D maybe TRBD2 (7 bases). TRBV23-1 counts as an open reading frame of uncertain function. The CDR3 is 16 amino acids. Deletions cut 6 bases from V and 8 bases from J, with 23 bases between. The CDR3, as DNA: TGCGCCAGCAGCGACTGGGGGGGGGCTCGTTGGGATGAGCAGTTCTTC. It is translated as CASSDWGGARWDEQFF.

CDR3 region: CASSLGGISSYNEQFF. CDR3 bases: TGTGCCAGCAGCTTGGGTGGTATCAGCTCCTACAATGAGCAGTTCTTC. The chain uses TRBV5-4 and TRBJ2-1, with D hard to call. The CDR3 extends over 16 amino acids. V lost 0 bases and J 0 bases, leaving 10 bases between the germline ends. CDR1 is SGHNT and CDR2 is YYREEE in the germline V gene (reference sequence). Combining the CDR3 with reference TRBV5-4 and TRBJ2-1 gives the whole variable domain ETGVTQSPTHLIKTRGQQVTLRCSSQSGHNTVSWYQQALGQGPQFIFQYYREEENGRGNFPPRFSGLQFPNYSSELNVNALELDDSALYLCASSLGGISSYNEQFFGPGTRLTVL.

The rearrangement joins TRBV6-5 to TRBJ1-2, with TRBD1 as a possible D gene (5 bases). V was trimmed by 8 bases and J by 4 bases, leaving 17 bases between them. The length of the CDR3 is 14 residues. CDR1 is MNHEY and CDR2 is SVGAGI in the germline V gene. The CDR3 DNA reads as TGTGCCAGCCGAAGTAAGGGGCCTATCTATGGCTACACCTTC. Protein sequence: CASRSKGPIYGYTF.

V gene TRBV18 combines with J gene TRBJ2-3; D is possibly TRBD1 (6 bases). V gave up 6 bases and J gave up 2 bases, with 9 bases separating them. This CDR3 spans 13 amino acids. Germline V gene sequence: CDR1 KGHSH, CDR2 LQKENI. The CDR3 DNA sequence: TGTGCCAGCTCCCACAGGGACACAGATACGCAGTATTTT. Amino acids: CASSHRDTDTQYF.

This clone came up once. This chain joins TRBV20-1 and TRBJ2-1; no clear D gene. Trimming left V 6 bases short and J 10 bases short, with 7 bases between. CDR1 DFQATT and CDR2 SNEGSKA come from the germline V gene (reference sequence). The CDR3 extends over 9 amino acids. The DNA for the CDR3 is TGCAGTGCCCCCCCGGAGCAGTTCTTC. This encodes CSAPPEQFF.

J is TRBJ2-3 and V is TRBV6-4; the match to TRBD2 covers 7 bases. Unmatched junction bases numbered 11, after V lost 5 bases and J lost 3 bases. In germline, CDR1 is MRHNA, CDR2 SNTAGT. This CDR3 contains 16 residues. CDR3 sequence: CASSLLSGMGTDTQYF. CDR3 DNA sequence: TGTGCCAGCAGTCTCCTGAGCGGGATGGGGACAGATACGCAGTATTTT.

This clone showed up just once. The chain recombines TRBV27 with TRBJ2-2, with 7 bases matching TRBD2. Germline trimming cut 5 bases from V and 7 bases from J; bases unmatched to any gene: 10. CDR1 and CDR2 from the germline V gene are MNHEY and SMNVEV (reference sequence). This CDR3 spans 15 amino acids. This chain's CDR3 is CASSLGGGPVGELFF. The CDR3 DNA follows: TGTGCCAGCAGTCTGGGGGGAGGGCCGGTCGGGGAGCTGTTTTTT.

This clone was seen only a few times. This chain uses TRBV30 with TRBJ1-1; maybe TRBD1 (5 bases). Per germline, CDR1 GTSNPN and CDR2 SVGIG (reference sequence). The CDR3 is made up of 12 amino acids. Trimming removed 5 bases at V and 5 bases at J, with 12 bases between. CDR3 region: CAWGGAVTEAFF. Written as DNA, the CDR3 is TGTGCCTGGGGTGGGGCAGTGACTGAAGCTTTCTTT.

The CDR3 nucleotides read TGTGCCAGTACTCACAAACATAGGGCAGGGCAGGGATCAATTATGGTTGAGCAGTTCTTC. Translated, it gives CASTHKHRAGQGSIMVEQFF. The rearrangement joins TRBV19 to TRBJ2-1; TRBD1 is a possible D gene (5 bases). The CDR3 consists of 20 residues. CDR1 LNHDA and CDR2 SQIVND come from the germline V gene (reference sequence). Between the trimmed V and J ends, which lost 7 bases and 9 bases, there was a span of 37 bases.

The chain employs TRBV7-9 and TRBJ1-4; TRBD1 might be the D (5 bases). Per the germline V gene, CDR1 is SEHNR and CDR2 is FQNEAQ (reference sequence). This CDR3 contains 13 residues. The V gene lost 6 bases and the J gene lost 3 bases, with 8 bases spanning the gap. The CDR3 loop reads CASSWGPNEKLFF. The DNA for the CDR3 is TGTGCCAGCAGTTGGGGCCCTAATGAAAAACTGTTTTTT.

The chain carries TRBV5-1 and TRBJ1-1; D gene uncertain. This CDR3 spans 14 amino acids. The V end lost 4 bases, the J end lost 1 base, and 11 bases lay between the germline ends. Per the germline V gene, CDR1 is SGHRS and CDR2 is YFSETQ. The CDR3 coding sequence is TGCGCCAGCAGCCCTGGTACGGGGAACACTGAAGCTTTCTTT. Protein: CASSPGTGNTEAFF.

The rearrangement links TRBV18 to TRBJ2-7, with 12 bases that match TRBD1. The CDR3 length is 17 residues. Germline values: CDR1 KGHSH, CDR2 LQKENI. V shed 3 bases and J 4 bases; nucleotides not matched to a gene: 10. Here the CDR3 DNA reads TGTGCCAGCTCACCGCGACCCGGGACAGGGGGCCTGTACGAGCAGTACTTC. Translation: CASSPRPGTGGLYEQYF.

The chain links TRBV4-1 to TRBJ1-5, with TRBD1 identical over 8 bases. The CDR3 has 19 residues. The V segment lost 4 bases and the J segment 0 bases; nucleotides outside the gene matches: 14. Germline values: CDR1 MGHRA, CDR2 YSYEKL. CDR3: CASSPSRTGWGISNQPQHF. The CDR3 DNA is TGCGCCAGCAGCCCAAGCCGGACAGGGTGGGGGATTAGCAATCAGCCCCAGCATTTT.

The chain links TRBV19 to TRBJ2-1, with 12 bases aligning to TRBD2. With 8 bases clipped from V and 4 bases from J, the junction kept 12 bases outside the gene matches. Germline lookup yields CDR1 LNHDA and CDR2 SQIVND (reference sequence). This CDR3 has 17 residues. DNA for the CDR3: TGTGCCAGTCCCCCGACTAGCGGGAGACAACTTTACAATGAGCAGTTCTTC. Its protein is CASPPTSGRQLYNEQFF.

V is TRBV7-8 and J is TRBJ1-2, with 7 positions matching TRBD1. J was trimmed by 10 bases and V by 0 bases; bases with no gene match: 17. The CDR3 covers 17 residues. Germline V lookup: CDR1 SGHVS, CDR2 FQNEAQ. The CDR3 DNA follows: TGTGCCAGCAGCTTAGCAGGGGGCTTGGCTCTCGAGGCAGACTACACCTTC. It encodes CASSLAGGLALEADYTF.

This clone was counted a single time. J is TRBJ2-3 and V is TRBV10-3; 9 bases line up with TRBD2. CDR1 is ENHRY, CDR2 SYGVKD, per germline. This CDR3 spans 13 amino acids. Trimming cost V 3 bases and J 5 bases; bases outside gene matches: 0. Here the CDR3 reads CAISELAGDTQYF. Here the CDR3 DNA reads TGTGCCATCAGTGAACTAGCGGGAGATACGCAGTATTTT.

The V call is TRBV4-3, the J call TRBJ2-2; tentative D call: TRBD2 (6 bases). Germline V gene data show CDR1 as LGHNA and CDR2 as YSLEER. The CDR3 contains 16 residues. The ends were cut back, 0 bases at V and 3 bases at J, with 11 bases in the middle. CDR3 nucleotide sequence: TGCGCCAGCAGCCAAGACGGGACTTCCGACACCGGGGAGCTGTTTTTT. It is translated as CASSQDGTSDTGELFF.

The rearrangement joins TRBV9 to TRBJ2-2; D perhaps matches TRBD2 (5 bases). CDR1 and CDR2 from the germline V gene are SGDLS and YYNGEE. Trimming cost V 6 bases and J 5 bases, with 11 bases left between them. The CDR3 has 13 amino acids. The CDR3 loop reads CASNWEFTGELFF. The CDR3 region has the DNA TGTGCCAGCAATTGGGAGTTTACCGGGGAGCTGTTTTTT.

The V gene is TRBV27, the J gene TRBJ1-2; 8 bases are a match to TRBD1. Per germline, CDR1 MNHEY and CDR2 SMNVEV (reference sequence). J gave up 2 bases and V 8 bases, and 7 bases lay outside the gene matches. CDR3 length: 14 residues. In DNA form, the CDR3 reads TGTGCCAGCGGGCGGGACAGGAGCAACTATGGCTACACCTTC. It codes for CASGRDRSNYGYTF.

The chain couples TRBV5-1 to TRBJ2-7; 10 positions match TRBD2. CDR3 length: 20 amino acids. V gave up 0 bases and J gave up 2 bases; unmatched junction bases: 17. Germline values: CDR1 SGHRS, CDR2 YFSETQ. The CDR3 region is CASSLAWDTRLGLAAYEQYV. For the CDR3, the DNA is TGCGCCAGCAGCTTGGCGTGGGACACCAGACTAGGACTAGCGGCCTACGAGCAGTACGTC.

The V gene is TRBV7-8, the J gene TRBJ1-4; D call uncertain. V was shortened by 8 bases and J by 0 bases, with 7 bases between the two germline ends. The CDR3 extends over 13 amino acids. Germline CDR1 is SGHVS and CDR2 is FQNEAQ. CDR3 bases: TGTGCCAGCCGACTTGCAACTAATGAAAAACTGTTTTTT. It encodes CASRLATNEKLFF.

This chain uses TRBV19 with TRBJ1-1; a possible D gene is TRBD1 (5 bases). The CDR3 loop spans 14 amino acids. V dropped 3 bases and J dropped 0 bases, with 8 bases sitting between them. Germline V CDR1 and CDR2: LNHDA, SQIVND (reference sequence). The CDR3 here is CASSITGLNTEAFF. The CDR3 DNA is TGTGCCAGTAGTATTACAGGACTGAACACTGAAGCTTTCTTT.

The chain carries TRBV10-3 and TRBJ2-1; 10 nucleotides match TRBD2. Trimming took 10 bases from V and 2 from J; bases not matched to a gene: 11. This CDR3 has 16 amino acids. Per germline, CDR1 ENHRY and CDR2 SYGVKD. CDR3 sequence reads: CATALPAGGTYNEQFF. The DNA for the CDR3 is TGTGCCACAGCCCTCCCAGCGGGGGGGACCTACAATGAGCAGTTCTTC.

The chain couples TRBV6-2 or TRBV6-3 to TRBJ1-2; 10 nucleotides line up with TRBD1. CDR3 length equals 17 residues. Germline values: CDR1 MNHEY, CDR2 SVGEGT. V shed 6 bases and J 8 bases; nucleotides not matched to a gene: 18. The CDR3 DNA reads TGTGCCAGCAGCCAAAAGAAGGCGACAGGGGGCGCCTCGGGCTACACCTTC. Translation gives CASSQKKATGGASGYTF.

This chain uses TRBV4-3 with TRBJ2-5, with 7 positions matching TRBD1. Trimming took 4 bases from V and 4 from J; bases not matched to a gene: 6. The germline V gene has CDR1 LGHNA and CDR2 YSLEER. This CDR3 contains 14 residues. CDR3 amino acids: CASSPNRGRETQYF. CDR3 nucleotides: TGCGCCAGCAGCCCCAACAGGGGACGAGAGACCCAGTACTTC.

This clone was counted once. The chain has TRBV7-2 and TRBJ1-2; 7 bases match TRBD1. The CDR3 is made up of 14 amino acids. The V gene end was trimmed by 5 bases and the J gene end by 6 bases; junction bases not matched to a gene: 9. Looked up from germline, CDR1 is SGHTA and CDR2 is FQGNSA. The CDR3 DNA follows: TGTGCCAGCAGCGTTTCCCCAGGGGGTGATGGCTACACCTTC. Its translation is CASSVSPGGDGYTF.